This T cell receptor beta chain was profiled in a study of blood T cell repertoires in COVID-19 (dated by TCRdb to about 2020). Background on the whole study: Samples covering the acute and convalescent phases of COVID-19 were provided by collaborators in the United States, Italy and Spain. The prospective study material was composed of cDNA or gDNA derived from T cells, B-cell-depleted T cells, or PBMCs. Deeply sampled blood TCRbeta repertoires from subjects exposed to, actively infected with, or recovered from COVID-19 were included in the dataset. The repertoires were released in a freely available public database meant as a resource for research on the immune response to SARS-CoV-2. The samples were drawn from two sources: the first 160 participants of the ongoing ImmuneRACE study, and over 1,000 subjects contributed by 6 global collaborators. Nearly every sample came with metadata listing a de-identified subject ID, COVID-19 status, age in years and sex. Where available, HLA class I and class II types were taken from metadata supplied by the sample provider and were not determined by assay-based typing. What the research found in general, with its limitations: How much clinical and demographic metadata was included differed by source and by participant, and the metadata was provided uncurated.

Unmatched junction bases come to 9, with V trimmed by 0 bases and J by 6 bases. The CDR3 sequence holds 16 residues, the cysteine and phenylalanine included. Only the CDR3 DNA stays, 48 bases, in frame from base 1. CDR1 and CDR2, looked up from the germline V gene, are SGHTA and FQGNSA. TCRbeta CDR3 regions were amplified from genomic DNA by means of the immunoSEQ Assay, a bias-controlled multiplex PCR. As for the authors' bioinformatics: The number of nucleated cells in each sample was estimated from the amplification of reference gene primers within the assay. To quantify the absolute abundance of each unique TCRbeta CDR3 rearrangement, sequence reads were collapsed and filtered. Productive Simpson clonality was computed per sample as the square root of Simpson's diversity index over productive rearrangements. TCRdb re-hosts the immuneACCESS table, in-frame sequences only. Its copies lack some clones; in the studies checked, an unresolved V gene accounts for under half of them, and the cause for the rest is not known. That table gives V, J and clone size, and the DNA gave D and trimming. Across this sample there are about 110,000 clones, with about four fifths seen only once. The top ten hold about 14% of the sample.

Whole blood was collected in K2EDTA tubes by collaborating institutions according to the institutions' own protocols. Collaborator samples were shipped for TCRbeta analysis as frozen whole blood, isolated PBMCs, or DNA extracted from either sample type. In the case of this clone: This clone's antigen is unknown. Base qualities are missing; no much larger clone stands one base away.

Rearrangement joined TRBV7-2 to TRBJ2-5; the junction holds 8 bases that match TRBD1. Material: peripheral blood. The TCR was taken from a woman aged 60-75 years with acute or convalescent COVID-19. The DNA reads as follows: TGTGCCAGCAGCTTAGCAGCGTCAGGGGGCGGGAAGACCCAGTACTTC. Translated, this is CASSLAASGGGKTQYF.